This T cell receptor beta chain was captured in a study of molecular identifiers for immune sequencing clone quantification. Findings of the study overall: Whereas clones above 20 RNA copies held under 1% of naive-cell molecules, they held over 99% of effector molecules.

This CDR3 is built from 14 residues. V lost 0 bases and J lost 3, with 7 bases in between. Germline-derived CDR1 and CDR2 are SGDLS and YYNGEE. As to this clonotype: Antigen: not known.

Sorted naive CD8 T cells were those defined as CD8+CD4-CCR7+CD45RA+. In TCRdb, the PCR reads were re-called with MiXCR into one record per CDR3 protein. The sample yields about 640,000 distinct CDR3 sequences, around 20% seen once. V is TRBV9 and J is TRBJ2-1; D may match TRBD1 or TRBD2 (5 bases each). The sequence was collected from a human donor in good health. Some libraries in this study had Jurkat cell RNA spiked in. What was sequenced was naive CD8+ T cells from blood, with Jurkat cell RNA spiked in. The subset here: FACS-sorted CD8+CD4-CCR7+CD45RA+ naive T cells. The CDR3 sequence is CASSVDGGYNEQFF. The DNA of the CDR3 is TGTGCCAGCAGCGTAGATGGGGGCTACAATGAGCAGTTCTTC. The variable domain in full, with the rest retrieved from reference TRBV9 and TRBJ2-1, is DSGVTQTPKHLITATGQRVTLRCSPRSGDLSVYWYQQSLDQGLQFLIQYYNGEERAKGNILERFSAQQFPDLHSELNLSSLELGDSALYFCASSVDGGYNEQFFGPGTRLTVL.